This is a list of T cell receptor beta chains from one sample in a study of a mutant IDH1 vaccine in newly diagnosed glioma. The protocol was immunoSEQ multiplex PCR, while the TCRdb copy is restricted to in-frame clones and leaves out a portion. The profile shows approximately 100,000 clones, approximately 90% of them singletons. Material: PBMCs, obtained from a glioma patient treated with radiotherapy, temozolomide or both. These receptors were obtained from a woman between 45 and 65 years old with glioma. Both conserved end residues are part of each CDR3. The D gene is left open where the match is weak. Size is omitted from some rows. Given values are once, few, many or a class for expanded clones.

once	TRBJ2-7	TRBD1	TRBV10-2	CATGGTGGSYEQYF	TGCGCCACCGGGGGGACAGGGGGCTCCTACGAGCAGTACTTC
-	TRBJ2-2	TRBD2	TRBV11-2	CASSFLAGVTGELFF	TGTGCCAGCAGCTTCTTAGCGGGAGTCACCGGGGAGCTGTTTTTT
-	TRBJ2-6	TRBD1	TRBV18	CASSPTDRVYSGANVLTF	TGTGCCAGCTCACCTACTGACAGGGTGTATTCTGGGGCCAACGTCCTGACTTTC
-	TRBJ2-1	TRBD2	TRBV30	CASTSGRGEGNEQFF	TGTGCCTCGACTAGCGGGAGAGGGGAAGGGAATGAGCAGTTCTTC
-	TRBJ2-7	TRBD1	TRBV7-9	CASSFQGATGEYF	TGTGCCAGCAGCTTCCAGGGGGCCACAGGGGAGTACTTC
-	TRBJ1-5	-	TRBV28	CASSLSPLYNQPQHF	TGTGCCAGCAGTTTATCGCCCCTGTACAATCAGCCCCAGCATTTT
-	TRBJ1-5	TRBD1	TRBV4-2	CASSRTGGEDQPQHF	TGTGCCAGCAGCCGAACAGGGGGTGAAGATCAGCCCCAGCATTTT
-	TRBJ1-3	TRBD1	TRBV18	CASSPLGQGYGNTIYF	TGTGCCAGCTCACCACTGGGACAGGGGTATGGAAACACCATATATTTT
-	TRBJ1-2	-	TRBV5-1	CASRRRDRPDGYTF	TGCGCCAGCAGACGAAGGGACCGGCCTGATGGCTACACCTTC
-	TRBJ2-6	TRBD1	TRBV11-3	CASSPRDRGSGANVLTF	TGTGCCAGCAGCCCCCGGGACAGGGGCTCTGGGGCCAACGTCCTGACTTTC
-	TRBJ1-5	-	TRBV6-1	CASLHGDQPQHF	TGTGCCAGCCTTCACGGGGATCAGCCCCAGCATTTT
-	TRBJ1-3	TRBD1	TRBV7-9	CASSSTNGQGGRNTIYF	TGTGCCAGCAGCTCAACCAATGGACAGGGAGGTAGAAACACCATATATTTT
-	TRBJ2-1	TRBD2	TRBV9	CASSVESLAGDNEQFF	TGTGCCAGCAGCGTAGAGTCGCTAGCGGGAGACAATGAGCAGTTCTTC
-	TRBJ1-2	-	TRBV5-1	CASSLEDSIYGYTF	TGCGCCAGCAGCTTGGAAGACAGCATCTATGGCTACACCTTC
-	TRBJ2-4	-	TRBV30	CAWSYRLVAKNIQYF	TGTGCCTGGAGTTATCGGCTAGTCGCCAAAAACATTCAGTACTTC
-	TRBJ2-2	-	TRBV9	CASSPRGTNTGELFF	TGTGCCAGCAGCCCACGGGGGACGAACACCGGGGAGCTGTTTTTT
-	TRBJ2-2	-	TRBV7-9	CASSFDTGELFF	TGTGCCAGCAGCTTCGACACCGGGGAGCTGTTTTTT
-	TRBJ2-5	-	TRBV5-8	CASSLVGRVSETQYF	TGTGCCAGCAGCTTGGTGGGGCGAGTTTCGGAGACCCAGTACTTC
-	TRBJ2-7	TRBD1	TRBV19	CASSPGQGTSYEQYF	TGTGCCAGTAGCCCGGGACAGGGGACGTCCTACGAGCAGTACTTC
-	TRBJ2-7	-	TRBV11-2	CASSLDRYEQYF	TGTGCCAGCAGCTTAGATAGATACGAGCAGTACTTC
few	TRBJ2-1	-	TRBV7-8	CASSLEEGVKQFF	TGTGCCAGCAGCTTAGAGGAAGGGGTGAAGCAGTTCTTC
-	TRBJ2-3	TRBD2	TRBV5-1	CASSLGLAGVDTQYF	TGCGCCAGCAGCCTAGGACTAGCGGGAGTAGATACGCAGTATTTT
-	TRBJ1-5	-	TRBV2	CASNPGARNQPQHF	TGTGCCAGCAATCCAGGGGCTCGTAATCAGCCCCAGCATTTT
-	TRBJ2-5	-	TRBV11-2	CASSLGSGETQYF	TGTGCCAGCAGCTTGGGCAGTGGGGAGACCCAGTACTTC
-	TRBJ1-4	TRBD1	TRBV6-1	CASSRTGDEKLFF	TGTGCCAGCAGTAGGACAGGAGACGAAAAACTGTTTTTT
few	TRBJ1-1	-	TRBV2	CASSGPGDTEAFF	TGTGCCAGCAGTGGTCCAGGGGACACTGAAGCTTTCTTT
-	TRBJ1-2	TRBD1	TRBV7-8	CASSLSGTGGHGYTF	TGTGCCAGCAGCTTATCGGGGACAGGGGGCCATGGCTACACCTTC
-	TRBJ2-7	-	TRBV5-6	CASSLGAGQSYEQYF	TGTGCCAGCAGCTTGGGGGCGGGGCAGTCCTACGAGCAGTACTTC
-	TRBJ2-1	-	TRBV20-1	CSCQDYNEQFF	TGCAGTTGCCAAGACTATAATGAGCAGTTCTTC
-	TRBJ2-2	TRBD2	TRBV7-6	CASRTGLVDTGELFF	TGTGCCAGCAGGACGGGACTAGTTGACACCGGGGAGCTGTTTTTT
-	TRBJ1-3	TRBD1	TRBV19	CASSWQGATGNTIYF	TGTGCCAGTAGTTGGCAGGGGGCTACTGGAAACACCATATATTTT